The sequence of this TCR beta chain was determined in a study of early T cells in non-severe SARS-CoV-2 infection. This clonotype came up many times. This CDR3 region has 12 residues. Germline V lookup: CDR1 SGHNT, CDR2 YENEEA. V gave up 1 base and J gave up 5 bases, with 0 bases separating them. Individually, cDNA molecules had unique molecular identifiers attached to them. Via MiXCR, TCRdb re-called the 5' RACE reads, giving one row per CDR3 protein. The sample holds roughly 50,000 distinct CDR3 sequences, over 7.5% seen once. Sequenced: whole blood. The rearrangement uses TRBV11-3 and TRBJ2-6; D uncertain. The clonotype originates from an adult who was a healthcare worker with PCR-confirmed SARS-CoV-2 infection or an uninfected control (not recorded which). Written as DNA, the CDR3 is TGTGCCAGCAGCTTAGGGGCCAACGTCCTGACTTTC. This gives the protein CASSLGANVLTF.